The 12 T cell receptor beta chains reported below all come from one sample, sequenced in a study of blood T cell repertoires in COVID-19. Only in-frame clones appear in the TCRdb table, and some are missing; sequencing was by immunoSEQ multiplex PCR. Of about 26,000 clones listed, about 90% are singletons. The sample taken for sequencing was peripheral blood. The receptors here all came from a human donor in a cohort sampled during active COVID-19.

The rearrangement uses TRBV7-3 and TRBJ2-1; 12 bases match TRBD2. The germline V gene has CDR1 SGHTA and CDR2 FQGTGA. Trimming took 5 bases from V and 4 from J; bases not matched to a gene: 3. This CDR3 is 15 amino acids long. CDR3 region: CASSPGTSGYNEQFF. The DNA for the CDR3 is TGTGCCAGCAGCCCTGGGACTAGCGGGTACAATGAGCAGTTCTTC.

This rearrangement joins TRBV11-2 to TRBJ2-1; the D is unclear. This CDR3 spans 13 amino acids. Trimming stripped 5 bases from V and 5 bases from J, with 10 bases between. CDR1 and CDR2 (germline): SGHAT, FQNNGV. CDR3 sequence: CASSPYNNNEQFF. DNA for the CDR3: TGTGCCAGCAGCCCTTACAACAACAATGAGCAGTTCTTC.

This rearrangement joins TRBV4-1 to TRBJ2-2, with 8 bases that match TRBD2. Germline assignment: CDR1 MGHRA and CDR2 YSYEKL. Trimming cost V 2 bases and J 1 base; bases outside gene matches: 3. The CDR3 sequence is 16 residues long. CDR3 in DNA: TGCGCCAGCAGCCAACTAGCGGGCGGGAACACCGGGGAGCTGTTTTTT. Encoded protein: CASSQLAGGNTGELFF.

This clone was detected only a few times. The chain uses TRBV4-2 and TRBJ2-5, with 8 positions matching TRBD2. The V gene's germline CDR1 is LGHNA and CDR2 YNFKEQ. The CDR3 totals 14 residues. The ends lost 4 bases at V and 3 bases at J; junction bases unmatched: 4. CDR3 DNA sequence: TGTGCCAGCAGCCCGGGACTAGTGAAAGAGACCCAGTACTTC. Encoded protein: CASSPGLVKETQYF.

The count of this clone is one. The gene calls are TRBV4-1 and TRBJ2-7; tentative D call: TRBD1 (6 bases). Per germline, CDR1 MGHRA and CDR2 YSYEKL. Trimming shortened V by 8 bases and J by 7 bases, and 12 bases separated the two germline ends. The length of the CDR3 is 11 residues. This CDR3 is CASPSRGEQYF. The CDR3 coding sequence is TGCGCCAGCCCCTCAAGGGGGGAGCAGTACTTC.

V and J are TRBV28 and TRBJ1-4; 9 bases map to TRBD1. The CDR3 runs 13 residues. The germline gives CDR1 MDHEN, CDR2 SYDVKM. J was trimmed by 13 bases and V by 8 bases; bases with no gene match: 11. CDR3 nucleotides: TGTGCCAGCTGCCTGAGGGGACAGGGCTCACTGTTTTTT. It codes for CASCLRGQGSLFF.

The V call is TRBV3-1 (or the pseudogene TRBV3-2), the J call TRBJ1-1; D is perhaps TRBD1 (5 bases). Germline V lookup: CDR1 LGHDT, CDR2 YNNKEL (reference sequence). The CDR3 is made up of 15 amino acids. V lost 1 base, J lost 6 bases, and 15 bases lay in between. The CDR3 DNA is TGTGCCAGCAGCCAAGTTCCAGGGCAAACGGCTGAAGCTTTCTTT. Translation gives CASSQVPGQTAEAFF.

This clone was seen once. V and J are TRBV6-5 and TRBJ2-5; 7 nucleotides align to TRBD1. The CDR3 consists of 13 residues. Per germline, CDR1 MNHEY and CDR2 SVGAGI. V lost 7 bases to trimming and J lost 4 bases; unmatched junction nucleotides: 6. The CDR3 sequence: CASTPHRGETQYF. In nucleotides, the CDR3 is TGTGCCAGCACACCTCACAGGGGAGAGACCCAGTACTTC.

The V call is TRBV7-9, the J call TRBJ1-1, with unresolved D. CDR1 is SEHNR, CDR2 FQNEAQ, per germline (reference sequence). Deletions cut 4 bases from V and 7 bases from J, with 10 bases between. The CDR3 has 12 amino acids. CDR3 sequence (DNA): TGTGCCAGCAGCTCTCCCGGGGTTGAAGCTTTCTTT. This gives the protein CASSSPGVEAFF.

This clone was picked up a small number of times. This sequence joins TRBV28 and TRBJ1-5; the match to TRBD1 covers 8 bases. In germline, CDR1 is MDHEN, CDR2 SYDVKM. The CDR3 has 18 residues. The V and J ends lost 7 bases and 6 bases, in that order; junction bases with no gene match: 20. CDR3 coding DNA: TGTGCCAGCACCCCGCCTGGCGACAGGGGCCGCTGGGGTCAGCCCCAGCATTTT. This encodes CASTPPGDRGRWGQPQHF.

The CDR3 bases are TGTGCCAGCAGTGGTCACAGGGGAGCCGGGGAGCTGTTTTTT. Translation gives CASSGHRGAGELFF. V is TRBV2 and J is TRBJ2-2; TRBD1 aligns across 7 bases. Germline V lookup: CDR1 SNHLY, CDR2 FYNNEI. Trimming cost V 4 bases and J 6 bases; bases outside gene matches: 5. The CDR3 is 14 amino acids.

In DNA form, the CDR3 reads TGTGCCAGCAGCCGGGGAAGGGAATTAGCCAAAAACATTCAGTACTTC. Amino acids: CASSRGRELAKNIQYF. The rearrangement joins TRBV5-4 to TRBJ2-4; possible D gene TRBD2, 5 bases. The CDR3 totals 16 residues. Germline CDR1 and CDR2: SGHNT and YYREEE (reference sequence). With 4 bases removed from V and 0 bases from J, the gap between germline ends came to 14 bases.